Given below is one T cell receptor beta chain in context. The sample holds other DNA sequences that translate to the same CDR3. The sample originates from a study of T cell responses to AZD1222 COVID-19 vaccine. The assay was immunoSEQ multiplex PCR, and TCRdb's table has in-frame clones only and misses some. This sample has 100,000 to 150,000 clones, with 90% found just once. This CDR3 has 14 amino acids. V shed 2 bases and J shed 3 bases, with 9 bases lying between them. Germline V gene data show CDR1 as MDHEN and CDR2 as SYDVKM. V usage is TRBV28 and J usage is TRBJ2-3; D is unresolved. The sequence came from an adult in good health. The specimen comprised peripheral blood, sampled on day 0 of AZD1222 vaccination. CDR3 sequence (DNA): TGTGCCAGCAGTTTAGGCCGTAGGACAGATACGCAGTATTTT. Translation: CASSLGRRTDTQYF.